What follows are 5 T cell receptor beta chains derived from one specimen sequenced in a study of blood T cell repertoires in COVID-19. Using immunoSEQ multiplex PCR, the repertoire was profiled, and TCRdb retains in-frame clones only, with some absent. The sample contains fewer than 70,000 clones, roughly 84% of which appear only once. Material for sequencing was peripheral blood. The receptors were gathered from a middle-aged man with active COVID-19.

The chain recombines TRBV5-6 with TRBJ1-5, with D maybe TRBD1 (5 bases). V dropped 10 bases and J dropped 0 bases, with 26 bases sitting between them. The CDR3 sequence is 18 residues long. The germline gives CDR1 SGHDT, CDR2 YYEEEE. CDR3 nucleotides: TGTGCCGAAACCCAGGGAGGACCTAACTTTTCTAGCAATCAGCCCCAGCATTTT. Encoded protein: CAETQGGPNFSSNQPQHF.

The genes are TRBV6-2 or TRBV6-3 and TRBJ2-1; 9 bases are shared with TRBD2. V was clipped by 5 bases and J by 1 base; unmatched bases: 3. The V gene's germline CDR1 is MNHEY and CDR2 SVGEGT. The CDR3 totals 15 residues. CDR3 sequence: CASSSGRTSYNEQFF. As DNA, the CDR3 is TGTGCCAGCAGTAGCGGGAGGACGTCCTACAATGAGCAGTTCTTC.

The rearrangement joins TRBV29-1 to TRBJ2-7; TRBD2 agrees at 11 bases. The germline CDR1 and CDR2 sequences are SQVTM and ANQGSEA. The CDR3 covers 16 residues. The J segment lost 0 bases and the V segment lost 5 bases, leaving 9 bases of the junction unmatched. CDR3 loop: CSVHTSGGFNSYEQYF. CDR3 coding DNA: TGCAGCGTTCACACTAGCGGGGGCTTCAACTCCTACGAGCAGTACTTC.

The chain carries TRBV15 and TRBJ2-7, with 8 nucleotides matching TRBD1. This CDR3 has 15 amino acids. The J segment lost 2 bases and the V segment lost 2 bases, leaving 5 bases of the junction unmatched. Germline loops: CDR1 LNHNV, CDR2 YYDKDF (reference sequence). The CDR3 sequence is CATSRLTGDPYEQYF. CDR3 bases: TGTGCCACCAGCAGACTGACAGGGGACCCCTACGAGCAGTACTTC. Full variable domain (remainder filled in from reference TRBV15 and TRBJ2-7): DAMVIQNPRYQVTQFGKPVTLSCSQTLNHNVMYWYQQKSSQAPKLLFHYYDKDFNNEADTPDNFQSRRPNTSFCFLDIRSPGLGDTAMYLCATSRLTGDPYEQYFGPGTRLTVT.

The V and J genes are TRBV12-3 or TRBV12-4 and TRBJ2-7; D may be TRBD1 (6 bases). The V and J ends lost 7 bases and 6 bases respectively, with 16 bases between them. CDR3 size: 13 residues. CDR3 nucleotides: TGTGCCAGCACCCGGGGCAGGGGCATCGAGCAGTACTTC. Residues: CASTRGRGIEQYF.